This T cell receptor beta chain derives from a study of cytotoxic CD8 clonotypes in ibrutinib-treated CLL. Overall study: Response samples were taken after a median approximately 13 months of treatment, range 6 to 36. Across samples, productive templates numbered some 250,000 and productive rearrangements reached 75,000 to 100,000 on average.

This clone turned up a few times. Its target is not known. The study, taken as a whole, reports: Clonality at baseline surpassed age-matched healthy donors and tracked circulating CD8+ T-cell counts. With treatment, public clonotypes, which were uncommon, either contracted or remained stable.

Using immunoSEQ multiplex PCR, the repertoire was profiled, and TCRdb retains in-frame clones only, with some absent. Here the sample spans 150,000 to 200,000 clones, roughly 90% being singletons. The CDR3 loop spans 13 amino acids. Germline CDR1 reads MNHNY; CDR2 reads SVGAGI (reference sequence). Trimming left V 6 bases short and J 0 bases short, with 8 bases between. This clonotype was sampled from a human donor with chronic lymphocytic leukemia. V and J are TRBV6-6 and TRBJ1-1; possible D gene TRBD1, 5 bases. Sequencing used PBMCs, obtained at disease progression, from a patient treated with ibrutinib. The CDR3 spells CASRRGMNTEAFF. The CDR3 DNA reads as TGTGCCAGCAGACGGGGCATGAACACTGAAGCTTTCTTT.